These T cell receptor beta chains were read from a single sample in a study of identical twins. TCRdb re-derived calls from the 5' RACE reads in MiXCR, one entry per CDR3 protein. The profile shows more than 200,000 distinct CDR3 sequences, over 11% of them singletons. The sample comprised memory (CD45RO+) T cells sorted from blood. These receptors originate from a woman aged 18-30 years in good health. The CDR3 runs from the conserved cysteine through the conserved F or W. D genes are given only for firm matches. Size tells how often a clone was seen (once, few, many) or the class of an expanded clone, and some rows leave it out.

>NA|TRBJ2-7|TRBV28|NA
TGTGCCACCCTACCGGACTACCGGGACACGGACTACGAGCAGTACTTC
CATLPDYRDTDYEQYF
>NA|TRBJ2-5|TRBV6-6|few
TGTGCCAGCAGTTATATTGGCGGGACACAAGAGACCCAGTACTTC
CASSYIGGTQETQYF
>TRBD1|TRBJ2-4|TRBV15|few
TGTGCCACCAGCGGGGGACAGAACATTCAGTACTTC
CATSGGQNIQYF
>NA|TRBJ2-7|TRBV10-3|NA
TGTGCCATCAGTGGAGACTCGAACTACGAGCAGTACTTC
CAISGDSNYEQYF
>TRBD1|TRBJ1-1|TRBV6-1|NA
TGTGCCAGCAGGCGGCTCACCGACAGGGCTGAAGCTTTCTTT
CASRRLTDRAEAFF
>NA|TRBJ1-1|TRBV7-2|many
TGTGCCAGCAGCCCGGACTTCCCTGAAGCTTTCTTT
CASSPDFPEAFF
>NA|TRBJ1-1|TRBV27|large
TGTGCCAGCAGTAGAGGGGACACTGAAGCTTTCTTT
CASSRGDTEAFF
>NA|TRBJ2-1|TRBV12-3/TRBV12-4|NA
TGTGCCAGCAGTTCCCTTGTACGCGGGGCCTACAATGAGCAGTTCTTC
CASSSLVRGAYNEQFF
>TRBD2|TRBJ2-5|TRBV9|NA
TGTGCCAGCAGCCCATCCGGGACTAGCGGCGAGACCCAGTACTTC
CASSPSGTSGETQYF
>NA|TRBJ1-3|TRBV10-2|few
TGCGCCAGCAGTGAGGGAGGCCCTGGAAACACCATATATTTT
CASSEGGPGNTIYF
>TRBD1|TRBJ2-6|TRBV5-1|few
TGCGCCAGCAGCTTGGAGGGGACAGCCGGGGCCAACGTCCTGACTTTC
CASSLEGTAGANVLTF
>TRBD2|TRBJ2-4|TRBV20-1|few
TGCAGTGCTTTAGCGGGAGGTCCCAAAAACATTCAGTACTTC
CSALAGGPKNIQYF
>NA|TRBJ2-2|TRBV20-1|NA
TGCTGTGCTAGAGGAAGGGCATATAGCCGGGGCACCGGGGAGCTGTTTTTT
CCARGRAYSRGTGELFF
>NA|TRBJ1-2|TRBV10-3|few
TGTGCCATCAGTGTGGGGGGGCCAAACTATGGCTACACCTTC
CAISVGGPNYGYTF
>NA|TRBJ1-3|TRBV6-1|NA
TGTGCCAGCAGACCCACGGCGACCTCTGGAAACACCATATATTTT
CASRPTATSGNTIYF
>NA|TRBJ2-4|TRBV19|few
TGTGCCAGTAGTATAGCCCCCTGGGGGCTCGAAAACATTCAGTACTTC
CASSIAPWGLENIQYF
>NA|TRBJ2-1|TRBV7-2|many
TGTGCCAGCAGCTTGAATAATGAGCAGTTCTTC
CASSLNNEQFF
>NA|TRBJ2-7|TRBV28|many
TGTGCCAGCAGGGGGGTTGATAGCGGAAAAACCTACGAGCAGTACTTC
CASRGVDSGKTYEQYF
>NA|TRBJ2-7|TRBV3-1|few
TGTGCCAGCAGCCTCACCCCAGCCCCCTACGAGCAGTACTTC
CASSLTPAPYEQYF
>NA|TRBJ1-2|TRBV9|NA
TGTGCCAGCAGCGCTCTTAGTGGCTACACCTTC
CASSALSGYTF
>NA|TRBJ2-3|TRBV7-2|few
TGTGCCAGCAGCTGGGCGGGGGCTCCTACGCAGTATTTT
CASSWAGAPTQYF
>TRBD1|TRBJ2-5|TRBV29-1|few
TGCGGATGGACAGGGGGCGAAGAGACCCAGTACTTC
CGWTGGEETQYF
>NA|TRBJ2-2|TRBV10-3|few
TGTGCCATCACAGGGAACACCGGGGAGCTGTTTTTT
CAITGNTGELFF
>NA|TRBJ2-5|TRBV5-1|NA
TGCGCCAGCAGCTTGGGAGCATTCCAAGAGACCCAGTACTTC
CASSLGAFQETQYF
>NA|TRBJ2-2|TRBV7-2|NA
TGTGCCAGCAGCTTAGCGGGGGTCAGAACCGGGGAGCTGTTTTTT
CASSLAGVRTGELFF
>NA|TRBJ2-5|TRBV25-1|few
TGTGCCAGCAGTGAAAATCAGGCCACCCAGTACTTC
CASSENQATQYF
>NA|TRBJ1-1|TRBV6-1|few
TGTGCCAGCAGTGAGAGTGGGGGCCCTGAAGCTTTCTTT
CASSESGGPEAFF
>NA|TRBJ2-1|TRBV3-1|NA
TGTGCCAGCAGCCACTTTGGAGGATCCTACAATGAGCAGTTCTTC
CASSHFGGSYNEQFF
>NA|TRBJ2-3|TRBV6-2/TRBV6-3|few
TGTGCCAGCAGGCAGGCTAAAAGCACAGATACGCAGTATTTT
CASRQAKSTDTQYF
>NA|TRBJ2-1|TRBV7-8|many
TGTGCCAGCAGCCCCGTAGGGCGGCAGGGAGACAATGAGCAGTTCTTC
CASSPVGRQGDNEQFF
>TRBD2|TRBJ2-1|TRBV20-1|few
TGCAGTGCTCAGAAGGGCGGGAGGGGCCGGCGTGTCTACAATGAGCAGTTCTTC
CSAQKGGRGRRVYNEQFF
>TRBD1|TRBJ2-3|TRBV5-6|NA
TGTGCCAGCAGCCACGGACAGGGGGGAGATACGCAGTATTTT
CASSHGQGGDTQYF
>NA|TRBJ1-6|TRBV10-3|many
TGTGCCATCAGTGAGACAGATTCACCCCTCCACTTT
CAISETDSPLHF
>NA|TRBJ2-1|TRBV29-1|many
TGCAGCGTTGATGGGTTTAGAGGAAGCGATTACAATGAGCAGTTCTTC
CSVDGFRGSDYNEQFF
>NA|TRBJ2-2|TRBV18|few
TGTGCCAGCTCACCGGCTTCGAACACCGGGGAGCTGTTTTTT
CASSPASNTGELFF
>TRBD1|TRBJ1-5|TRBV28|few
TGTGCCAGCAGTTTATCGACAGGGGGTGATAGCAATCAGCCCCAGCATTTT
CASSLSTGGDSNQPQHF
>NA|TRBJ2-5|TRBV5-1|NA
TGCGCCAGCAGCTTGATAAGAACCGGAGGAGAGACCCAGTACTTC
CASSLIRTGGETQYF
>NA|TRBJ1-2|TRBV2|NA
TGTGCCAGCAGTCCCCACGACAGAGGAGACGTTAGATATGGCTACACCTTC
CASSPHDRGDVRYGYTF